A selection of T cell receptor beta chains follows, all from one sample in a study of beta chain features in type 1 diabetes. The method was immunoSEQ multiplex PCR; TCRdb's version includes in-frame clones alone and lacks a portion of them. Of 300,000 to 450,000 clones detected, 10% to 15% appear once; the ten largest clones hold about 0.017%. The specimen was naive CD4+ T cells from blood. These receptors were obtained from a man younger than 35 in good health. Both conserved end residues are part of each CDR3. The order of the fields is J gene, V gene, D gene, clone size, CDR3 protein, CDR3 DNA. The D gene is left open where the match is weak. Rows give clone size only sometimes, using once, few, many, or a class for an expanded clone.

TRBJ1-2 TRBV6-6 . . CASRNSDGSYGYTF TGTGCCAGCAGAAACTCGGACGGGAGCTATGGCTACACCTTC
TRBJ2-1 TRBV27 . few CASSPLTLARAYNEQFF TGTGCCAGCAGTCCCCTGACCCTAGCGCGGGCTTACAATGAGCAGTTCTTC
TRBJ2-3 TRBV9 . . CASSVEAGARDTQYF TGTGCCAGCAGCGTAGAGGCAGGGGCGCGGGATACGCAGTATTTT
TRBJ2-7 TRBV11-2 TRBD2 . CASSLRLAGTYEQYF TGTGCCAGCAGCTTACGACTAGCGGGGACATACGAGCAGTACTTC
TRBJ2-3 TRBV7-3 . few CASSLLGRLNGSPDTQYF TGTGCCAGCAGCTTATTGGGGCGTCTTAACGGGAGTCCAGATACGCAGTATTTT
TRBJ1-5 TRBV25-1 TRBD1 . CASSGGRQGGSNQPQHF TGTGCCAGCAGTGGAGGGAGACAGGGGGGTAGCAATCAGCCCCAGCATTTT
TRBJ2-1 TRBV6-5 TRBD2 . CASRNRNGGGEQFF TGTGCCAGCAGGAACCGAAACGGCGGGGGTGAGCAGTTCTTC
TRBJ2-1 TRBV19 . few CASSQRGRYEQFF TGTGCCAGTAGTCAACGGGGTAGGTATGAGCAGTTCTTC
TRBJ2-7 TRBV7-2 TRBD1 . CASGLAGTGGIYEQYF TGTGCCAGCGGCCTCGCCGGGACAGGGGGCATCTACGAGCAGTACTTC
TRBJ1-1 TRBV5-1 TRBD1 few CASSSGRAGGTEAFF TGCGCCAGCAGCTCTGGTCGAGCAGGGGGCACTGAAGCTTTCTTT
TRBJ1-6 TRBV30 . . CAWSVLSSPLHF TGTGCCTGGAGTGTACTAAGTTCACCCCTCCACTTT
TRBJ2-7 TRBV6-6 . . CASSPGHHTSYEQYF TGTGCCAGCAGTCCCGGACACCATACCTCGTACGAGCAGTACTTC
TRBJ2-3 TRBV4-2 TRBD1 . CASSHQGQGASTDTQYF TGTGCCAGCAGCCACCAAGGACAGGGGGCTAGCACAGATACGCAGTATTTT
TRBJ1-5 TRBV7-2 TRBD1 few CASSLETGVGNQPQHF TGTGCCAGCAGCTTAGAGACAGGGGTGGGCAATCAGCCCCAGCATTTT
TRBJ2-7 TRBV14 TRBD1 few CASSHLVTGGYEQYF TGTGCCAGCAGCCATCTCGTAACAGGGGGGTACGAGCAGTACTTC
TRBJ2-3 TRBV6-5 . . CASSYGDSTDTQYF TGTGCCAGCAGTTACGGAGATAGCACAGATACGCAGTATTTT
TRBJ2-2 TRBV7-2 TRBD2 . CASSLEASGPAGELFF TGTGCCAGCAGCTTAGAGGCTAGCGGTCCGGCCGGGGAGCTGTTTTTT
TRBJ2-7 TRBV27 . . CASSLSPGGEQYF TGTGCCAGCAGTTTATCACCCGGGGGCGAGCAGTACTTC
TRBJ2-6 TRBV5-1 TRBD1 . CASSRGQGRLGANVLTF TGCGCCAGCAGCAGAGGACAGGGGCGCCTTGGGGCCAACGTCCTGACTTTC
TRBJ1-2 TRBV28 TRBD1 . CASSYFAGGVEGYTF TGTGCCAGCAGTTATTTCGCAGGGGGCGTCGAAGGCTACACCTTC
TRBJ2-3 TRBV5-1 TRBD2 . CASSFNGGVTDTQYF TGCGCCAGCAGCTTTAACGGGGGGGTCACAGATACGCAGTATTTT
TRBJ2-1 TRBV2 TRBD2 few CASTRTSGRNEQFF TGTGCCAGCACCCGGACTAGCGGGAGGAATGAGCAGTTCTTC
TRBJ2-1 TRBV15 TRBD2 . CATSRDSGSYNEQFF TGTGCCACCAGCAGAGATAGCGGGAGCTACAATGAGCAGTTCTTC
TRBJ2-1 TRBV7-9 TRBD1 few CASSLGRGQLYNEQFF TGTGCCAGCAGCTTAGGTCGGGGACAGCTCTACAATGAGCAGTTCTTC
TRBJ1-1 TRBV7-2 . few CASSLSGGNMNTEAFF TGTGCCAGCAGCCTAAGTGGGGGGAACATGAACACTGAAGCTTTCTTT
TRBJ2-7 TRBV6-5 TRBD1 few CASSRDRAVYEQYF TGTGCCAGCAGCCGGGACAGGGCTGTTTACGAGCAGTACTTC
TRBJ2-7 TRBV18 TRBD2 . CASSRGTSGTYEQYF TGTGCCAGCTCACGAGGGACTAGCGGTACCTACGAGCAGTACTTC
TRBJ1-6 TRBV7-3 TRBD1 . CASSETGDYSPLHF TGTGCCAGCAGCGAGACAGGGGACTATTCACCCCTCCACTTT
TRBJ2-2 TRBV14 TRBD1 . CASSQDLGTVNTGELFF TGTGCCAGCAGCCAAGATCTTGGGACAGTAAACACCGGGGAGCTGTTTTTT
TRBJ1-5 TRBV19 . few CASTTPMPGNNQPQHF TGTGCCAGTACCACCCCAATGCCGGGGAATAATCAGCCCCAGCATTTT
TRBJ2-6 TRBV25-1 . few CASRKSGANVLTF TGTGCCAGTAGAAAATCTGGGGCCAACGTCCTGACTTTC
TRBJ1-1 TRBV4-2 . . CASSQNTELNTEAFF TGTGCCAGCAGCCAAAACACAGAACTGAACACTGAAGCTTTCTTT
TRBJ2-2 TRBV5-4 . . CASSSRLTATGELFF TGTGCCAGCAGCTCTAGACTGACAGCCACCGGGGAGCTGTTTTTT
TRBJ2-1 TRBV6-5 . . CASSYSVPGAYNEQFF TGTGCCAGCAGTTACTCGGTCCCCGGGGCCTACAATGAGCAGTTCTTC
TRBJ2-1 TRBV28 . few CASRVRDEQFF TGTGCCAGCAGAGTTCGGGATGAGCAGTTCTTC
TRBJ2-1 TRBV18 TRBD2 . CASSPPGTRDNEQFF TGTGCCAGCTCACCACCCGGGACTAGAGACAATGAGCAGTTCTTC
TRBJ1-6 TRBV15 . . CATSRDSPSLEVNSPLHF TGTGCCACCAGCAGAGATTCACCGTCCTTGGAGGTCAATTCACCCCTCCACTTT
TRBJ1-2 TRBV15 . . CATSRDLTRVRGYTF TGTGCCACCAGCAGAGATCTCACTAGGGTGAGGGGCTACACCTTC
TRBJ2-7 TRBV10-3 TRBD1 . CAISETGGNYEQYF TGTGCCATCAGTGAGACAGGGGGCAACTACGAGCAGTACTTC
TRBJ2-5 TRBV10-3 TRBD2 few CAISPGLAGSETQYF TGTGCCATCAGTCCGGGACTAGCGGGATCAGAGACCCAGTACTTC
TRBJ2-7 TRBV5-1 . . CASSLRQTGYEQYF TGCGCCAGCAGCTTGCGACAGACAGGCTACGAGCAGTACTTC
TRBJ1-6 TRBV7-3 . . CASSLSPNSPLHF TGTGCCAGCAGCTTATCCCCGAATTCACCCCTCCACTTT
TRBJ2-1 TRBV7-9 TRBD2 . CASSTQLAGRYNEQFF TGTGCCAGCAGCACCCAACTAGCGGGCCGCTACAATGAGCAGTTCTTC
TRBJ1-1 TRBV30 TRBD1 few CAWNKDREKTEAFF TGTGCCTGGAATAAGGACAGGGAGAAGACGGAAGCTTTCTTT
TRBJ2-3 TRBV7-3 . few CASSLAADTQYF TGTGCCAGCAGCTTAGCAGCAGATACGCAGTATTTT
TRBJ2-7 TRBV28 TRBD2 . CASSLGLAGLQYF TGTGCCAGCAGTTTAGGGCTAGCGGGACTACAGTACTTC
TRBJ2-5 TRBV28 TRBD1 few CASSPDRRETQYF TGTGCCAGCAGTCCGGACAGGAGGGAGACCCAGTACTTC
TRBJ1-2 TRBV7-9 TRBD1 few CASSLRQGTYGYTF TGTGCCAGCAGCTTAAGACAGGGGACCTATGGCTACACCTTC
TRBJ2-5 TRBV14 . . CASSSHNGLSETQYF TGTGCCAGCAGCAGCCATAACGGACTTTCAGAGACCCAGTACTTC
TRBJ2-1 TRBV9 . . CASSAPDRYNEQFF TGTGCCAGCAGTGCCCCCGACAGGTACAATGAGCAGTTCTTC
TRBJ1-2 TRBV6-5 TRBD1 few CASSYPGQSNYGYTF TGTGCCAGCAGTTACCCGGGACAGTCTAACTATGGCTACACCTTC
TRBJ2-3 TRBV28 . . CASRQAATGTQYF TGTGCCAGCAGACAGGCCGCGACGGGTACGCAGTATTTT
TRBJ2-7 TRBV28 . . CASRYRMGLAYEQYF TGTGCCAGCAGGTATAGGATGGGACTGGCCTACGAGCAGTACTTC
TRBJ2-7 TRBV5-1 TRBD2 few CASSFGGAYEQYF TGCGCCAGCAGCTTCGGGGGGGCCTACGAGCAGTACTTC
TRBJ1-1 TRBV6-6 . few CASSQIVNTEAFF TGTGCCAGCAGCCAGATTGTGAACACTGAAGCTTTCTTT